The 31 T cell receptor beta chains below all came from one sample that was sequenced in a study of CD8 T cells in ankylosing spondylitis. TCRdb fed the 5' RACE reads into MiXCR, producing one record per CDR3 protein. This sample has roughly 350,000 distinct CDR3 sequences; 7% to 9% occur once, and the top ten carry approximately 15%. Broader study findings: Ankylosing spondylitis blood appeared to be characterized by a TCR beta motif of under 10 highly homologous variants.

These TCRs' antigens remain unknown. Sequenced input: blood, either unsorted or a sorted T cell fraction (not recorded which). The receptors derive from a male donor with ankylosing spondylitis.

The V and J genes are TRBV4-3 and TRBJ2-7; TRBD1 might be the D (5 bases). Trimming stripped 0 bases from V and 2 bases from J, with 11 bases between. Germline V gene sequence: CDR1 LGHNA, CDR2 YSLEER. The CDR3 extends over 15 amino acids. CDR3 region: CASSQDHGQPYEQYF. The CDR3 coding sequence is TGCGCCAGCAGCCAAGATCATGGACAACCCTACGAGCAGTACTTC.

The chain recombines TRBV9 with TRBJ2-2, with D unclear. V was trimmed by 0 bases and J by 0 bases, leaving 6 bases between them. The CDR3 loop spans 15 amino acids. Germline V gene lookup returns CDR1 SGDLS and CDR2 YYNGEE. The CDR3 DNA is TGTGCCAGCAGCGTAGTAGAGACGAACACCGGGGAGCTGTTTTTT. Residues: CASSVVETNTGELFF.

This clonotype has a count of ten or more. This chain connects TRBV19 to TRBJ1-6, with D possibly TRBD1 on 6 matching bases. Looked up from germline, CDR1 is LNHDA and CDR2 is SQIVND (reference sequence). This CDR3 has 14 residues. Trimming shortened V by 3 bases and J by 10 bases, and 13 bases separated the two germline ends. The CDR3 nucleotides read TGTGCCAGTAGTATCGGACAGTCCGGGTCACCCCTCCACTTT. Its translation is CASSIGQSGSPLHF.

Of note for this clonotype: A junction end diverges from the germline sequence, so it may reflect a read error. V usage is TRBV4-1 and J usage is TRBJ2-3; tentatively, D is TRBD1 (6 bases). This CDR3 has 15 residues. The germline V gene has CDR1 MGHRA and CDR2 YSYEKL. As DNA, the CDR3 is TGCACCAGCAGCCAAGAACAGGGAACCACAGATACGCAGTATTTT. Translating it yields CTSSQEQGTTDTQYF.

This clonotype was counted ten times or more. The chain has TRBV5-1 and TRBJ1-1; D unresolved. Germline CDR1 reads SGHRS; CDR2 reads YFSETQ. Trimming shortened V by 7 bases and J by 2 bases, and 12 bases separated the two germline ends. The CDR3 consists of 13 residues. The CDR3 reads CASHNQGNTEAFF. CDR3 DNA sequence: TGCGCCAGCCATAATCAAGGTAACACTGAAGCTTTCTTT.

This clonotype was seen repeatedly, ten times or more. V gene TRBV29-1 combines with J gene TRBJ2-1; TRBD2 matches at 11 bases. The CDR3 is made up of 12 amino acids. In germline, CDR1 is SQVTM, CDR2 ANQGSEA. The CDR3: CRVSGRANEQFF. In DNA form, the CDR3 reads TGCAGAGTTAGCGGGAGGGCCAATGAGCAGTTCTTC.

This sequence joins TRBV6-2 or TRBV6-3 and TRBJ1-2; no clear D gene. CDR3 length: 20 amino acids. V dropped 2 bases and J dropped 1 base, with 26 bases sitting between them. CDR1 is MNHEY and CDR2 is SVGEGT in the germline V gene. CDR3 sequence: CASSYRSPGRKYLLNYGYTF. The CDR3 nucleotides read TGTGCCAGCAGTTACCGGTCACCGGGAAGAAAATACCTACTTAACTATGGCTACACCTTC.

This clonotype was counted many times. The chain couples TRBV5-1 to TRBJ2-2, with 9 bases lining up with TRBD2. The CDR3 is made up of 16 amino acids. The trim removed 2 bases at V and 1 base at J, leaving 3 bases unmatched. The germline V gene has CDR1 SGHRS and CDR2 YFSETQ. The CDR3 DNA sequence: TGCGCCAGCAGCTTAACGACTAGCGGGAACACCGGGGAGCTGTTTTTT. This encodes CASSLTTSGNTGELFF.

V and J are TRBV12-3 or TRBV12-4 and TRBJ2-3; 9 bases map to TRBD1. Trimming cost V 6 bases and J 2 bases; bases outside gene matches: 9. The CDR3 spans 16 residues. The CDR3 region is CASSRTGTGPTDTQYF. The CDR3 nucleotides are TGTGCCAGCAGCCGTACCGGGACAGGGCCCACAGATACGCAGTATTTT.

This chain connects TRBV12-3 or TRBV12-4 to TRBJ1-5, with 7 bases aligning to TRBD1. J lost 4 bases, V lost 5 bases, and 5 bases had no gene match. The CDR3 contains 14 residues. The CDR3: CASSMQGGNQPQHF. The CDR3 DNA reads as TGTGCCAGCAGTATGCAGGGGGGTAATCAGCCCCAGCATTTT.

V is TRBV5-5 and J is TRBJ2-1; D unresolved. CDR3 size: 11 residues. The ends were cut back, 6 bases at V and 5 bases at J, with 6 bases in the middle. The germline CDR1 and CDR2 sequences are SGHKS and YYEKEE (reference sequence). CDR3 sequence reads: CASTINNEQFF. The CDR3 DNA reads TGTGCCAGCACCATCAACAATGAGCAGTTCTTC.

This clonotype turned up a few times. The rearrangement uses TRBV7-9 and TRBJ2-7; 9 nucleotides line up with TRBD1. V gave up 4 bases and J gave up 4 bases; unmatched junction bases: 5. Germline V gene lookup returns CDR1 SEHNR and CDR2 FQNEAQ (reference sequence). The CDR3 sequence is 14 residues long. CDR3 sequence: CASSSRTGVYEQYF. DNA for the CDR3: TGTGCCAGCAGCTCGCGGACAGGGGTTTACGAGCAGTACTTC.

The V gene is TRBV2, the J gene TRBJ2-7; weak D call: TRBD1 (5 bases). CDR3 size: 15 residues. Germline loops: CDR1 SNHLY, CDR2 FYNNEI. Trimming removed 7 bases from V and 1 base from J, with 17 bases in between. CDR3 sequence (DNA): TGTGCCAGCAAAGGGGCCTCGGGTTCATCCTACGAGCAGTACTTC. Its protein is CASKGASGSSYEQYF. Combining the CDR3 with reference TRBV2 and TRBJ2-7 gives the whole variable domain EPEVTQTPSHQVTQMGQEVILRCVPISNHLYFYWYRQILGQKVEFLVSFYNNEISEKSEIFDDQFSVERPDGSNFTLKIRSTKLEDSAMYFCASKGASGSSYEQYFGPGTRLTVT.

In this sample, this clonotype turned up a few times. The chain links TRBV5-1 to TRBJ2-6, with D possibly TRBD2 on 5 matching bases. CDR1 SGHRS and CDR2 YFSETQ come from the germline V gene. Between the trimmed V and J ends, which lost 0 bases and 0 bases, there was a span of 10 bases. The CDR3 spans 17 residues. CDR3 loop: CASSLGLGVSGANVLTF. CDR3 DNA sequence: TGCGCCAGCAGCTTGGGCTTGGGAGTCTCTGGGGCCAACGTCCTGACTTTC.

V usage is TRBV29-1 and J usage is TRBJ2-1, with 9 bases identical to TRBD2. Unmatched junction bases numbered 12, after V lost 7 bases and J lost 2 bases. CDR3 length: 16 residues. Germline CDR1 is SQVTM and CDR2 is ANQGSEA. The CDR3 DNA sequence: TGCAGCGCTAAGGGACTAGCTGGGAGGGCCTACAATGAGCAGTTCTTC. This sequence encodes CSAKGLAGRAYNEQFF.

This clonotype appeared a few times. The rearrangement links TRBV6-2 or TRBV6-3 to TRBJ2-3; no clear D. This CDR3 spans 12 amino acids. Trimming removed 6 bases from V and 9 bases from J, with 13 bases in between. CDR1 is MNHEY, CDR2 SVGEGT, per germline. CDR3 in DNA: TGTGCCAGCAGCAATAGTTTGAGGACGCAGTATTTT. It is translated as CASSNSLRTQYF.

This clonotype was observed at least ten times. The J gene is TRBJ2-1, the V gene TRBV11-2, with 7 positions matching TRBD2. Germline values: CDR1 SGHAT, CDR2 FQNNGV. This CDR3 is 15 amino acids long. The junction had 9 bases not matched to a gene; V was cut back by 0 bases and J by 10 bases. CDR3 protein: CASSLEGLAAREQFF. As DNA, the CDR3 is TGTGCCAGCAGCTTAGAGGGCCTAGCGGCCCGGGAGCAGTTCTTC.

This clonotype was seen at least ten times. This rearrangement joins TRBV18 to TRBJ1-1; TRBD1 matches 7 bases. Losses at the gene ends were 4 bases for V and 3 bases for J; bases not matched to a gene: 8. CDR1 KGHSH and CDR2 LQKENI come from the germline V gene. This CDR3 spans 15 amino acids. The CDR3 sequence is CASSQDQGEDTEAFF. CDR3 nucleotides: TGTGCCAGCTCACAGGACCAGGGGGAGGACACTGAAGCTTTCTTT.

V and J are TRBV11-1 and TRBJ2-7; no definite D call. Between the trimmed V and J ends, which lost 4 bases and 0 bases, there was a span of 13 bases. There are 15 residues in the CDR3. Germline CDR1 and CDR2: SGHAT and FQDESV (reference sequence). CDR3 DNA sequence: TGTGCCAGCAGCTCGGCGGACCAGTACTCCTACGAGCAGTACTTC. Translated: CASSSADQYSYEQYF.

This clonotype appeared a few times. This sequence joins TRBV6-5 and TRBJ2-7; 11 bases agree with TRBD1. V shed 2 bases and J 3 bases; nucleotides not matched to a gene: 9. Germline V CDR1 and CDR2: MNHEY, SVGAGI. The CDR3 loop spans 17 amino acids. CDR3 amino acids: CASSYTPGQGVLYEQYF. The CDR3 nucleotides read TGTGCCAGCAGTTACACACCGGGACAGGGGGTCCTCTACGAGCAGTACTTC.

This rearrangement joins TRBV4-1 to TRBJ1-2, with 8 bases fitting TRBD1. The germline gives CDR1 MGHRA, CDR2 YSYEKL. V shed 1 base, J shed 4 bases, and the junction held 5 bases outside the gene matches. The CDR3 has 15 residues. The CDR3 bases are TGCGCCAGCAGCCAAGGGTCAGGGGGCGCCTATGGCTACACCTTC. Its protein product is CASSQGSGGAYGYTF.

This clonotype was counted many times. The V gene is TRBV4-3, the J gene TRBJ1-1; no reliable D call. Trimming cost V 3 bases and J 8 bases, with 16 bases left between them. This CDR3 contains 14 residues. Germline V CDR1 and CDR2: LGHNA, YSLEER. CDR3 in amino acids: CASSHDRHLSEAFF. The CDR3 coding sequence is TGCGCCAGCAGCCACGATAGACACCTTTCGGAAGCTTTCTTT.

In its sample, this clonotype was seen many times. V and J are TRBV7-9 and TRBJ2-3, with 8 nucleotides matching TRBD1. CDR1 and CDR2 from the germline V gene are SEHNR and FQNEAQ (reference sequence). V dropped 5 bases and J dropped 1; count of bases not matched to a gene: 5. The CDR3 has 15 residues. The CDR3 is CASSRDRWGTDTQYF. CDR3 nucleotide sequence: TGTGCCAGCAGCAGGGACAGGTGGGGCACAGATACGCAGTATTTT.

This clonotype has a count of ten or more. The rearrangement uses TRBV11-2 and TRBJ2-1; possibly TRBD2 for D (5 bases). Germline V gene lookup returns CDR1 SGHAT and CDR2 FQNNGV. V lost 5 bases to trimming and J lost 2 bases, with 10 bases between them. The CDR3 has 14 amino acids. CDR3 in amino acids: CASSPSGTYNEQFF. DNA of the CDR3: TGTGCCAGCAGCCCCAGCGGTACCTACAATGAGCAGTTCTTC.

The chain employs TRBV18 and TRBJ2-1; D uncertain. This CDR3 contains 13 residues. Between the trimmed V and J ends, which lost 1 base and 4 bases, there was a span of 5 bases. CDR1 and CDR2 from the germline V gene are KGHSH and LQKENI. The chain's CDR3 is CASSPLGYNEQFF. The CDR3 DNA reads TGTGCCAGCTCACCACTGGGTTACAATGAGCAGTTCTTC.

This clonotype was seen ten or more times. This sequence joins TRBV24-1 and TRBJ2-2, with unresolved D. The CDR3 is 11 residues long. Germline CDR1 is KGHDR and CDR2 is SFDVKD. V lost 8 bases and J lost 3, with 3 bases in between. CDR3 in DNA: TGTGCCACCATTTACACCGGGGAGCTGTTTTTT. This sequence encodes CATIYTGELFF.

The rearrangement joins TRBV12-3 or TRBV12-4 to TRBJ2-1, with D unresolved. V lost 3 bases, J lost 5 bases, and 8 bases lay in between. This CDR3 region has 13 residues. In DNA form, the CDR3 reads TGTGCCAGCAGTTTTAGCAGCCACAATGAGCAGTTCTTC. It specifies CASSFSSHNEQFF.

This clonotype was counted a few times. CDR3: CASSLGPPGAYEQYF. Here the CDR3 DNA reads TGTGCCAGCAGCTTAGGTCCGCCAGGGGCCTACGAGCAGTACTTC. V and J are TRBV7-9 and TRBJ2-7; D is perhaps TRBD1 (6 bases). V was clipped by 1 base and J by 2 bases, with 12 bases between them. This CDR3 comprises 15 residues. The germline gives CDR1 SEHNR, CDR2 FQNEAQ (reference sequence).

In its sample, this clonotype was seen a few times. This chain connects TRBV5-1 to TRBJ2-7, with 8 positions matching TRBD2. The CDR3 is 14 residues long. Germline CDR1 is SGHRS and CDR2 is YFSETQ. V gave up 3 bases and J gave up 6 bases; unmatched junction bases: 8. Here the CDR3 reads CASSSLAGHGEQYF. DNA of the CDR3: TGCGCCAGCAGCTCCTTAGCGGGGCACGGCGAGCAGTACTTC.

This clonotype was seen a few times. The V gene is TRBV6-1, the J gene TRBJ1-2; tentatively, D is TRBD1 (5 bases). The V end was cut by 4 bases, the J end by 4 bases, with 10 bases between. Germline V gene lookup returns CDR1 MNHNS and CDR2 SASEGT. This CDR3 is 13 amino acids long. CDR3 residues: CASSGRAFYGYTF. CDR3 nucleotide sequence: TGTGCCAGCAGTGGCAGGGCTTTCTATGGCTACACCTTC.

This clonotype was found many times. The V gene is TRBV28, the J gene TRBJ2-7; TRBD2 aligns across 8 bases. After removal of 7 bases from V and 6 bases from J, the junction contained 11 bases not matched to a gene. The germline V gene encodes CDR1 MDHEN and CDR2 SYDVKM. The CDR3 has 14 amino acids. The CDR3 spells CASTREGGWGEQYF. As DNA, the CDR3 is TGTGCCAGCACCCGGGAGGGGGGTTGGGGCGAGCAGTACTTC.